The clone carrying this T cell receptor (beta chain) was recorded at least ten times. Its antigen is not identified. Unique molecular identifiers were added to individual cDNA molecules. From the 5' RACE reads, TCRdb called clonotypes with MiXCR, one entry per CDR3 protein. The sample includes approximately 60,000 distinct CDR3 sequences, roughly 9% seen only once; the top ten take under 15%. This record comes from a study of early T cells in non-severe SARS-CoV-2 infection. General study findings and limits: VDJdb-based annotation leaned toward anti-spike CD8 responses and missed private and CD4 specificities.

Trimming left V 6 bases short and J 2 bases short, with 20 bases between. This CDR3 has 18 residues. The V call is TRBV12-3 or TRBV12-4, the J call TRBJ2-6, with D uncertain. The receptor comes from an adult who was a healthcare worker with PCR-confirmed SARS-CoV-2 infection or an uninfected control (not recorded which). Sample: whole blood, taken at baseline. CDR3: CASSPTPGQATGANVLTF. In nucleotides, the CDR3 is TGTGCCAGCAGCCCTACCCCGGGCCAAGCCACTGGGGCCAACGTCCTGACTTTC.